This record covers a single T cell receptor beta chain. Its cognate antigen is unknown. TCRdb analysed the 5' RACE reads with MiXCR anew, one entry per CDR3 protein. The table has 310,000 or so distinct CDR3 sequences, 8% to 9% seen once; the top ten hold approximately 2%. The CDR3 has 15 residues. With 5 bases clipped from V and 0 bases from J, the junction kept 8 bases outside the gene matches. The V gene's germline CDR1 is SGHRS and CDR2 YFSETQ. This entry comes from a study of identical twins. Findings of the study overall: Findings came from cross-sectional statistics, without long-term follow-up of donors. While abundant cord blood beta clonotypes carried fewer insertions, memory repertoires showed no such pattern. Modeled out-of-frame TCR alpha sharing in monozygotic twins fell below observed levels. One should note that invariant MAIT and iNKT cells could partly confound zero-insertion analyses.

The same data also contributed to another study, on yellow fever vaccine responses in identical twins.

This receptor was taken from a woman under 30 in good health. The sample comprised memory (CD45RO+) T cells sorted from blood. The chain links TRBV5-1 to TRBJ2-7; 7 bases align to TRBD1. For the CDR3, the DNA is TGCGCCAGCAGGCAAATCAGGGGGAGCTCCTACGAGCAGTACGTC. It translates to CASRQIRGSSYEQYV.